A selection of T cell receptor beta chains follows, all from one sample in a study of post-analysis software for immune sequencing data. Each CDR3 protein gets one entry after TCRdb re-called the PCR reads with MiXCR. The sample lists 550,000 to 700,000 distinct CDR3 sequences; 44% were seen once. The material sequenced was blood. These receptors all come from a girl between 10 and 17 years old with multiple sclerosis. Each CDR3 is given with its conserved first and last residue. Each record gives: V gene, J gene, D gene, clone size, CDR3 protein, CDR3 DNA. A D gene is named only where the DNA matches it firmly. The listing skips clone size in some rows; elsewhere it reads once, few, many or a size class.

v_gene: TRBV11-1; j_gene: TRBJ2-3; d_gene: -; abundance: -; CDR3aa: CASSYLGDSGTDTQYF; CDR3nt: TGTGCCAGCAGTTACCTAGGGGATAGCGGCACAGATACGCAGTATTTT
v_gene: TRBV9; j_gene: TRBJ1-4; d_gene: -; abundance: -; CDR3aa: CASSVGGGNGKLFF; CDR3nt: TGTGCCAGCAGCGTAGGGGGAGGGAACGGAAAACTGTTTTTT
v_gene: TRBV4-1; j_gene: TRBJ1-5; d_gene: -; abundance: few; CDR3aa: CASSQAPQPQHF; CDR3nt: TGCGCCAGCAGCCAGGCCCCTCAGCCCCAGCATTTT
v_gene: TRBV10-3; j_gene: TRBJ2-7; d_gene: TRBD2; abundance: many; CDR3aa: CAISDSSGRGSYEQYF; CDR3nt: TGTGCCATCAGTGATAGTAGCGGGAGGGGTTCGTACGAGCAGTACTTC
v_gene: TRBV9; j_gene: TRBJ1-2; d_gene: -; abundance: few; CDR3aa: CASSPWPAYGYTF; CDR3nt: TGTGCCAGCAGCCCCTGGCCGGCCTATGGCTACACCTTC
v_gene: TRBV6-5; j_gene: TRBJ2-3; d_gene: -; abundance: once; CDR3aa: CASSYSPDGGSTTDTQYF; CDR3nt: TGTGCCAGCAGTTACTCTCCGGATGGAGGGAGTACAACAGATACGCAGTATTTT
v_gene: TRBV15; j_gene: TRBJ2-7; d_gene: -; abundance: few; CDR3aa: CATSRDIGQWYSYEQYF; CDR3nt: TGTGCCACCAGCAGAGATATTGGACAGTGGTATTCCTACGAGCAGTACTTC
v_gene: TRBV3-1; j_gene: TRBJ1-4; d_gene: -; abundance: few; CDR3aa: CASGRTNEKLFF; CDR3nt: TGTGCCAGCGGGAGAACTAATGAAAAACTGTTTTTT
v_gene: TRBV11-2; j_gene: TRBJ2-1; d_gene: -; abundance: -; CDR3aa: CASSLSKVYNEQFF; CDR3nt: TGTGCCAGCAGCTTAAGTAAGGTTTACAATGAGCAGTTCTTC
v_gene: TRBV10-3; j_gene: TRBJ2-3; d_gene: -; abundance: -; CDR3aa: CAIGPRGEYGHTDTQYF; CDR3nt: TGTGCCATCGGCCCTAGGGGGGAGTATGGACACACAGATACGCAGTATTTT
v_gene: TRBV10-3; j_gene: TRBJ1-1; d_gene: -; abundance: few; CDR3aa: CAISVAQQGNTEAFF; CDR3nt: TGTGCCATCAGTGTGGCCCAACAGGGGAACACTGAAGCTTTCTTT
v_gene: TRBV7-9; j_gene: TRBJ2-5; d_gene: -; abundance: -; CDR3aa: CASSPVGGSETQYF; CDR3nt: TGTGCCAGCAGCCCGGTGGGGGGTTCGGAGACCCAGTACTTC
v_gene: TRBV12-3/TRBV12-4; j_gene: TRBJ2-7; d_gene: -; abundance: few; CDR3aa: CTSRRGGSYNGQYF; CDR3nt: TGTACCAGCAGAAGAGGGGGGTCCTACAATGGGCAGTACTTC
v_gene: TRBV7-2; j_gene: TRBJ1-5; d_gene: -; abundance: few; CDR3aa: CASTQGTGLPQPQHF; CDR3nt: TGTGCCAGCACGCAGGGGACCGGACTGCCCCAGCCCCAGCATTTT
v_gene: TRBV10-3; j_gene: TRBJ1-1; d_gene: TRBD1; abundance: few; CDR3aa: CAISESTGPASEAFF; CDR3nt: TGTGCCATCAGTGAGTCGACAGGGCCCGCCAGTGAAGCTTTCTTT
v_gene: TRBV29-1; j_gene: TRBJ2-7; d_gene: TRBD2; abundance: -; CDR3aa: CSVETSGALPEQYF; CDR3nt: TGCAGCGTTGAGACTAGCGGGGCCCTCCCCGAGCAGTACTTC
v_gene: TRBV6-5; j_gene: TRBJ2-1; d_gene: -; abundance: -; CDR3aa: CASSYLLTNEQFF; CDR3nt: TGTGCCAGCAGTTACCTACTGACCAATGAGCAGTTCTTC
v_gene: TRBV6-6; j_gene: TRBJ1-2; d_gene: -; abundance: -; CDR3aa: CASIPRDREWNGYTF; CDR3nt: TGTGCCAGCATTCCTCGGGACCGGGAATGGAATGGCTACACCTTC
v_gene: TRBV12-3/TRBV12-4; j_gene: TRBJ2-3; d_gene: -; abundance: few; CDR3aa: CASTSTGPDTQYF; CDR3nt: TGTGCTAGCACTTCAACGGGGCCGGATACGCAGTATTTT
v_gene: TRBV9; j_gene: TRBJ2-7; d_gene: -; abundance: few; CDR3aa: CASSVGTGWGEQYF; CDR3nt: TGTGCCAGCAGCGTAGGCACAGGTTGGGGCGAGCAGTACTTC
v_gene: TRBV6-6; j_gene: TRBJ1-2; d_gene: TRBD1; abundance: -; CDR3aa: CASIGGGGFRYGYTF; CDR3nt: TGTGCCAGCATCGGGGGAGGGGGCTTTCGCTATGGCTACACCTTC
v_gene: TRBV12-3/TRBV12-4; j_gene: TRBJ1-5; d_gene: -; abundance: -; CDR3aa: CASSRPTGSEPQHF; CDR3nt: TGTGCCAGCAGCCGCCCAACAGGGAGCGAGCCCCAGCATTTT
v_gene: TRBV6-1; j_gene: TRBJ1-1; d_gene: -; abundance: few; CDR3aa: CASGSPSAMNTEAFF; CDR3nt: TGTGCCAGCGGAAGTCCGAGTGCTATGAACACTGAAGCTTTCTTT
v_gene: TRBV28; j_gene: TRBJ2-3; d_gene: TRBD2; abundance: -; CDR3aa: CASSLSREGTDTQYF; CDR3nt: TGTGCCAGCAGTTTATCGAGGGAGGGAACAGATACGCAGTATTTT
v_gene: TRBV5-1; j_gene: TRBJ1-2; d_gene: -; abundance: -; CDR3aa: CASSLDQNPYGYTF; CDR3nt: TGCGCCAGCAGCTTGGACCAGAATCCCTATGGCTACACCTTC
v_gene: TRBV7-2; j_gene: TRBJ2-5; d_gene: TRBD2; abundance: -; CDR3aa: CASSPHGGVVETQYF; CDR3nt: TGTGCCAGCAGCCCCCATGGGGGGGTTGTGGAGACCCAGTACTTC
v_gene: TRBV6-4; j_gene: TRBJ2-1; d_gene: -; abundance: -; CDR3aa: CASSAQGHTTEQFF; CDR3nt: TGTGCCAGCAGTGCCCAGGGGCATACAACTGAGCAGTTCTTC
v_gene: TRBV7-2; j_gene: TRBJ2-1; d_gene: TRBD2; abundance: -; CDR3aa: CASSPRMGGGAGNEQFF; CDR3nt: TGTGCCAGCAGCCCCCGGATGGGCGGGGGGGCCGGGAATGAGCAGTTCTTC
v_gene: TRBV20-1; j_gene: TRBJ1-2; d_gene: -; abundance: few; CDR3aa: CSPLNPLGRAANYGYTF; CDR3nt: TGCAGCCCCCTCAACCCGCTGGGCAGGGCGGCTAACTATGGCTACACCTTC
v_gene: TRBV3-1; j_gene: TRBJ2-7; d_gene: TRBD2; abundance: -; CDR3aa: CASSQGPQWVAGDGTGREQYF; CDR3nt: TGTGCCAGCAGCCAAGGACCCCAATGGGTAGCGGGAGATGGAACTGGGCGCGAGCAGTACTTC
v_gene: TRBV20-1; j_gene: TRBJ2-7; d_gene: -; abundance: -; CDR3aa: CSAIPSRDTPYEQYF; CDR3nt: TGCAGTGCTATTCCCTCTCGAGACACCCCGTACGAGCAGTACTTC
v_gene: TRBV20-1; j_gene: TRBJ1-6; d_gene: -; abundance: -; CDR3aa: CSAQAHPDSPLHF; CDR3nt: TGCAGTGCTCAGGCACATCCAGATTCACCCCTCCACTTT
v_gene: TRBV6-1; j_gene: TRBJ1-2; d_gene: -; abundance: -; CDR3aa: CASSEWGRGTGYTF; CDR3nt: TGTGCCAGCAGTGAGTGGGGCAGGGGCACTGGCTACACCTTC
v_gene: TRBV4-1; j_gene: TRBJ1-2; d_gene: -; abundance: -; CDR3aa: CASSPIGRARGYGYTF; CDR3nt: TGCGCCAGCAGCCCGATCGGACGGGCGCGGGGCTATGGCTACACCTTC
v_gene: TRBV20-1; j_gene: TRBJ2-3; d_gene: TRBD1; abundance: -; CDR3aa: CSASILGQGARSDSQYF; CDR3nt: TGCAGTGCTAGCATTTTGGGACAGGGGGCGCGTTCAGATTCGCAGTATTTT
v_gene: TRBV20-1; j_gene: TRBJ2-2; d_gene: -; abundance: many; CDR3aa: CSASPTGELFF; CDR3nt: TGCAGTGCTAGTCCGACCGGGGAGCTGTTTTTT
v_gene: TRBV3-1; j_gene: TRBJ2-1; d_gene: -; abundance: -; CDR3aa: CASSPRGSLNEQFF; CDR3nt: TGTGCCAGCAGCCCTCGGGGCAGCCTCAATGAGCAGTTCTTC
v_gene: TRBV27; j_gene: TRBJ1-6; d_gene: -; abundance: -; CDR3aa: CASSSVDYNSPLHF; CDR3nt: TGTGCCAGCAGTTCCGTCGACTATAATTCACCCCTCCACTTT
v_gene: TRBV4-1; j_gene: TRBJ2-7; d_gene: TRBD1; abundance: -; CDR3aa: CASSPVRGTEQYF; CDR3nt: TGCGCCAGCAGCCCTGTTCGAGGGACAGAACAGTACTTC
v_gene: TRBV12-3/TRBV12-4; j_gene: TRBJ2-1; d_gene: -; abundance: -; CDR3aa: CASRTGTSHLNEQFF; CDR3nt: TGTGCCAGCAGGACCGGGACAAGCCACTTAAATGAGCAGTTCTTC
v_gene: TRBV20-1; j_gene: TRBJ2-3; d_gene: TRBD2; abundance: -; CDR3aa: CSARDFRTSNTDTQYF; CDR3nt: TGCAGTGCTAGAGATTTCCGGACTAGCAACACAGATACGCAGTATTTT
v_gene: TRBV25-1; j_gene: TRBJ1-4; d_gene: -; abundance: few; CDR3aa: CASSHGGRGEKLFF; CDR3nt: TGTGCCAGCAGCCATGGGGGGCGCGGGGAAAAACTGTTTTTT
v_gene: TRBV29-1; j_gene: TRBJ2-1; d_gene: TRBD2; abundance: few; CDR3aa: CSVEGSGGPQIYNEQFF; CDR3nt: TGCAGCGTTGAAGGTAGCGGGGGGCCTCAAATTTACAATGAGCAGTTCTTC
v_gene: TRBV6-2/TRBV6-3; j_gene: TRBJ1-2; d_gene: -; abundance: -; CDR3aa: CASSYWPRGHGYTF; CDR3nt: TGTGCCAGCAGTTACTGGCCCCGGGGACATGGCTACACCTTC
v_gene: TRBV20-1; j_gene: TRBJ2-5; d_gene: TRBD2; abundance: few; CDR3aa: CSASLGGIETQYF; CDR3nt: TGCAGTGCTAGTCTGGGGGGGATAGAGACCCAGTACTTC